What follows are 32 T cell receptor beta chains derived from one specimen sequenced in a study of blood T cell repertoires in COVID-19. The data were produced by immunoSEQ multiplex PCR, yet TCRdb's version contains in-frame clones alone and is incomplete. Among more than 95,000 clones listed, just over 85% were seen once. The specimen was peripheral blood. Receptors originate from a woman aged 60-75 years in a cohort sampled during active or convalescent COVID-19.

The chain carries TRBV19 and TRBJ2-3, with 8 bases matching TRBD2. Germline values: CDR1 LNHDA, CDR2 SQIVND (reference sequence). V shed 6 bases and J 2 bases; nucleotides not matched to a gene: 10. This CDR3 comprises 16 residues. The CDR3 spells CASSRVLAGYTDTQYF. The CDR3 nucleotides read TGTGCCAGTAGCCGGGTGCTAGCGGGCTACACAGATACGCAGTATTTT.

V and J are TRBV5-5 and TRBJ2-5, with D tentatively TRBD2 (5 bases). CDR1 and CDR2 from the germline V gene are SGHKS and YYEKEE (reference sequence). CDR3 size: 13 residues. Trimming took off 0 bases at V and 7 bases at J, with 10 bases between the two ends. In DNA, the CDR3 is TGTGCCAGCAGCTTGGACCCAGAGGGGACCCAGTACTTC. Protein: CASSLDPEGTQYF.

This clone was seen once. The chain links TRBV7-9 to TRBJ1-6; D is possibly TRBD1 (5 bases). Germline CDR1 SEHNR, CDR2 FQNEAQ (reference sequence). Between the trimmed V and J ends, which lost 5 bases and 7 bases, there was a span of 15 bases. CDR3 length: 15 amino acids. As DNA, the CDR3 is TGTGCCAGCAGCCCCGGGACTGGTAGGAATTCACCCCTCCACTTT. Amino acid sequence: CASSPGTGRNSPLHF. The whole variable domain, filled in from reference TRBV7-9 and TRBJ1-6, reads DTGVSQNPRHKITKRGQNVTFRCDPISEHNRLYWYRQTLGQGPEFLTYFQNEAQLEKSRLLSDRFSAERPKGSFSTLEIQRTEQGDSAMYLCASSPGTGRNSPLHFGNGTRLTVT.

This chain links TRBV5-1 with TRBJ1-1, with D perhaps matching TRBD1 (6 bases). The CDR3 sequence is 14 residues long. Germline CDR1 reads SGHRS; CDR2 reads YFSETQ. Trimming removed 0 bases from V and 3 bases from J, with 9 bases in between. CDR3 nucleotide sequence: TGCGCCAGCAGCTTGGCCCCAGGGGACACTGAAGCTTTCTTT. This gives the protein CASSLAPGDTEAFF.

This clone showed up just once. This sequence joins TRBV11-2 and TRBJ2-5, with 7 positions matching TRBD1. The CDR3 contains 15 residues. V was clipped by 1 base and J by 5 bases; unmatched bases: 7. Germline CDR1 SGHAT, CDR2 FQNNGV. The DNA of the CDR3 is TGTGCCAGCAGCTTAGTCCTAGGGGGCCGGGAGACCCAGTACTTC. Translated: CASSLVLGGRETQYF.

This chain uses TRBV5-1 with TRBJ2-4, with 14 bases identical to TRBD2. CDR1 is SGHRS and CDR2 is YFSETQ in the germline V gene. This CDR3 is built from 15 residues. J lost 3 bases, V lost 4 bases, and 0 bases had no gene match. The CDR3 DNA is TGCGCCAGCAGCGGGACTAGCGGGGGCAAAAACATTCAGTACTTC. Its protein product is CASSGTSGGKNIQYF.

The chain carries TRBV5-1 and TRBJ2-1; 7 nucleotides match TRBD1. There are 14 residues in the CDR3. The V gene end was trimmed by 7 bases and the J gene end by 6 bases; junction bases not matched to a gene: 10. Germline V gene sequence: CDR1 SGHRS, CDR2 YFSETQ. DNA for the CDR3: TGCGCCAGCGACACAGGGACAGTTAGCAATGAGCAGTTCTTC. Amino acid sequence: CASDTGTVSNEQFF.

J is TRBJ1-5 and V is TRBV19; perhaps TRBD1 as D (6 bases). The CDR3 sequence is 14 residues long. The V gene lost 7 bases and the J gene lost 6 bases, with 16 bases spanning the gap. Germline V gene sequence: CDR1 LNHDA, CDR2 SQIVND (reference sequence). The CDR3, as DNA: TGTGCCAGTACCGTTTCCGAGGGGGTTCAGCCCCAGCATTTT. Translated: CASTVSEGVQPQHF. The whole variable domain, remainder taken from reference TRBV19 and TRBJ1-5, is DGGITQSPKYLFRKEGQNVTLSCEQNLNHDAMYWYRQDPGQGLRLIYYSQIVNDFQKGDIAEGYSVSREKKESFPLTVTSAQKNPTAFYLCASTVSEGVQPQHFGDGTRLSIL.

The rearrangement uses TRBV10-2 and TRBJ1-6; 9 positions agree with TRBD1. The CDR3 is 12 residues long. Germline CDR1 and CDR2: WSHSY and SAAADI. After removal of 8 bases from V and 9 bases from J, the junction contained 2 bases not matched to a gene. The CDR3 DNA sequence: TGCGCCAGCCAGACAGGGGGTTCACCCCTCCACTTT. Protein: CASQTGGSPLHF.

CDR3 loop: CASSPPGLAGGLGQFF. The CDR3 DNA is TGTGCCAGCAGTCCCCCGGGACTAGCGGGGGGCTTGGGGCAGTTCTTC. V gene TRBV28 combines with J gene TRBJ2-1; 15 bases fit TRBD2. The CDR3 is made up of 16 amino acids. Losses at the gene ends were 5 bases for V and 12 bases for J; bases not matched to a gene: 11. CDR1 MDHEN and CDR2 SYDVKM come from the germline V gene.

This clone occurred once. Written as DNA, the CDR3 is TGTGCCAGCAGCTTAGCCATGGTAAGGGTCGTAGCGGAAACGTACGAGCAGTACTTC. Protein product: CASSLAMVRVVAETYEQYF. The gene calls are TRBV7-4 and TRBJ2-7; tentatively, D is TRBD2 (6 bases). The V end lost 0 bases, the J end lost 4 bases, and 25 bases lay between the germline ends. The CDR3 spans 19 residues. Germline CDR1 SGHVT, CDR2 SQSDAQ. Based on the CDR3 plus reference TRBV7-4 and TRBJ2-7, the full variable domain is GAGVSQSPRYKVAKRGRDVALRCDSISGHVTLYWYRQTLGQGSEVLTYSQSDAQRDKSGRPSGRFSAERPERSVSTLKIQRTEQGDSAVYLCASSLAMVRVVAETYEQYFGPGTRLTVT.

Only a few counts were recorded for this clone. This rearrangement joins TRBV12-3 or TRBV12-4 to TRBJ2-7; a weak D match, TRBD1 (5 bases). The V gene lost 6 bases and the J gene lost 3 bases, with 12 bases spanning the gap. The CDR3 length is 13 residues. CDR3 residues: CASSLNGHYEQYF. The DNA for the CDR3 is TGTGCCAGCAGCCTAAACGGACACTACGAGCAGTACTTC.

V and J are TRBV20-1 and TRBJ2-7; D remains ambiguous. This CDR3 spans 15 amino acids. V was cut by 3 bases and J by 0 bases, with 15 bases left in between. CDR1 DFQATT and CDR2 SNEGSKA come from the germline V gene (reference sequence). CDR3 bases: TGCAGTGCTAGTCGCTCAGGTAAAGGCTCCTACGAGCAGTACTTC. This translates into CSASRSGKGSYEQYF.

The chain joins TRBV7-2 to TRBJ1-1, with D perhaps TRBD1 (5 bases). CDR1 is SGHTA and CDR2 is FQGNSA in the germline V gene. The V and J ends lost 5 bases and 5 bases respectively, with 15 bases between them. The CDR3 sequence is 14 residues long. The CDR3 spells CASSLPGRGTEAFF. In DNA form, the CDR3 reads TGTGCCAGCAGCCTCCCGGGGCGGGGGACTGAAGCTTTCTTT.

The table lists this clone with a count of one. This sequence joins TRBV27 and TRBJ2-7; the D gene is possibly TRBD2 (6 bases). V lost 6 bases to trimming and J lost 5 bases, with 17 bases between them. This CDR3 spans 14 amino acids. Germline CDR1 MNHEY, CDR2 SMNVEV (reference sequence). The CDR3 DNA follows: TGTGCCAGCAGCCGGGGTGGGGGGTTCGACGAGCAGTACTTC. It yields the protein CASSRGGGFDEQYF.

The CDR3 here is CASSSQRGGTDTQYF. Written as DNA, the CDR3 is TGCGCCAGCAGCTCCCAGCGGGGCGGTACAGATACGCAGTATTTT. The chain carries TRBV5-1 and TRBJ2-3, with 7 bases fitting TRBD2. The length of the CDR3 is 15 residues. Trimming removed 3 bases from V and 3 bases from J; junction bases left unmatched: 7. Looked up from germline, CDR1 is SGHRS and CDR2 is YFSETQ.

V gene TRBV6-5 combines with J gene TRBJ2-7; possibly TRBD2 for D (5 bases). The CDR3 contains 13 residues. The V end was cut by 0 bases, the J end by 8 bases, with 11 bases between. The germline CDR1 and CDR2 sequences are MNHEY and SVGAGI. CDR3 bases: TGTGCCAGCAGTTACTCGTCCGAGGGAAAGCAGTACTTC. Translation: CASSYSSEGKQYF.

The chain links TRBV7-2 to TRBJ1-1; tentative D call: TRBD1 (5 bases). The CDR3 totals 13 residues. Germline V lookup: CDR1 SGHTA, CDR2 FQGNSA. Trimming removed 3 bases from V and 4 bases from J, with 9 bases in between. The CDR3: CASSFTRGTEAFF. CDR3 coding DNA: TGTGCCAGCAGCTTTACAAGGGGCACTGAAGCTTTCTTT. The variable domain in full, completed from reference TRBV7-2 and TRBJ1-1, reads GAGVSQSPSNKVTEKGKDVELRCDPISGHTALYWYRQSLGQGLEFLIYFQGNSAPDKSGLPSDRFSAERTGGSVSTLTIQRTQQEDSAVYLCASSFTRGTEAFFGQGTRLTVV.

This sequence joins TRBV11-3 and TRBJ2-5; 13 nucleotides align to TRBD2. CDR1 is SGHNT and CDR2 is YENEEA in the germline V gene. The CDR3 length is 16 residues. The junction had 2 bases not matched to a gene; V was cut back by 4 bases and J by 0 bases. Here the CDR3 reads CASSSGLAGDQETQYF. The DNA for the CDR3 is TGTGCCAGCAGCTCCGGACTAGCGGGGGACCAAGAGACCCAGTACTTC.

The chain recombines TRBV7-8 with TRBJ2-2, with 12 bases identical to TRBD1. From germline, CDR1 is SGHVS and CDR2 FQNEAQ. This CDR3 contains 18 residues. The J segment lost 2 bases and the V segment lost 1 base, leaving 5 bases of the junction unmatched. The CDR3 sequence is CASSLGRDRGPNTGELFF. Written as DNA, the CDR3 is TGTGCCAGCAGCTTAGGCCGGGACAGGGGGCCTAACACCGGGGAGCTGTTTTTT.

The chain joins TRBV28 to TRBJ2-7; D is undetermined. Germline V gene lookup returns CDR1 MDHEN and CDR2 SYDVKM. V was pared by 3 bases and J by 12 bases, with 18 bases between. CDR3 length equals 13 residues. The CDR3 coding sequence is TGTGCCAGCAGTTTCCCTCGATTCCGGAGACCGTACTTC. It is translated as CASSFPRFRRPYF.

The CDR3, as DNA: TGTGCCAGCAGCCCTATGAGAACCTCTGGGGCCAACGTCCTGACTTTC. Residues: CASSPMRTSGANVLTF. The V call is TRBV6-6, the J call TRBJ2-6; D remains unclear. The V and J ends lost 6 bases and 0 bases respectively, with 12 bases between them. The length of the CDR3 is 16 residues. CDR1 is MNHNY, CDR2 SVGAGI, per germline (reference sequence).

CDR3 in amino acids: CASSQGPRETQYF. CDR3 nucleotide sequence: TGCGCCAGCAGCCAAGGGCCCCGAGAGACCCAGTACTTC. The rearrangement joins TRBV4-1 to TRBJ2-5; D not certain. Trimming left V 1 base short and J 4 bases short, with 7 bases between. Germline loops: CDR1 MGHRA, CDR2 YSYEKL. This CDR3 spans 13 amino acids.

This clone has a single count. J is TRBJ2-1 and V is TRBV9; 13 bases agree with TRBD2. The CDR3 consists of 16 residues. Germline values: CDR1 SGDLS, CDR2 YYNGEE. V gave up 4 bases and J gave up 5 bases; unmatched junction bases: 6. CDR3 protein: CASSRGLAGVNNEQFF. CDR3 in DNA: TGTGCCAGCAGCCGTGGACTAGCGGGAGTCAACAATGAGCAGTTCTTC.

The V and J genes are TRBV23-1 and TRBJ2-3, with TRBD2 matching 10 bases. TRBV23-1 is an ORF, and what it does is uncertain. After removal of 5 bases from V and 0 bases from J, the junction contained 8 bases not matched to a gene. The CDR3 length is 17 residues. The CDR3 DNA follows: TGCGCCAGCAGTTTACGGACTAGCGGCTATAGCACAGATACGCAGTATTTT. Amino acids: CASSLRTSGYSTDTQYF.

The chain carries TRBV29-1 and TRBJ2-3; D possibly corresponds to TRBD1 (6 bases). Trimming shortened V by 2 bases and J by 4 bases, and 7 bases separated the two germline ends. This CDR3 region has 12 residues. CDR1 is SQVTM and CDR2 is ANQGSEA in the germline V gene. The CDR3 region is CSVEQGPDTQYF. For the CDR3, the DNA is TGCAGCGTTGAACAGGGGCCAGATACGCAGTATTTT.

The chain uses TRBV9 and TRBJ2-5; a weak D match, TRBD1 (6 bases). V was shortened by 3 bases and J by 7 bases, with 19 bases between the two germline ends. Looked up from germline, CDR1 is SGDLS and CDR2 is YYNGEE. The CDR3 spans 15 residues. The CDR3 spells CASSGTGTTLGTQYF. In DNA form, the CDR3 reads TGTGCCAGCAGCGGGACCGGGACAACCCTAGGGACCCAGTACTTC.

This clone occurred once. This chain joins TRBV5-8 and TRBJ2-2, with D possibly matching TRBD2 (6 bases). From germline, CDR1 is SGHTS and CDR2 YDEGEE. V gave up 4 bases and J gave up 4 bases, with 14 bases separating them. The CDR3 sequence is 15 residues long. CDR3 bases: TGTGCCAGCAGCGTGCTAGCGTCGGCCACCGGGGAGCTGTTTTTT. It yields the protein CASSVLASATGELFF.

This clone turned up a few times. The V and J genes are TRBV9 and TRBJ1-5, with D unresolved. In germline, CDR1 is SGDLS, CDR2 YYNGEE. Trimming removed 0 bases from V and 3 bases from J, with 7 bases in between. This CDR3 comprises 14 residues. CDR3 sequence reads: CASSVGVINQPQHF. CDR3 bases: TGTGCCAGCAGCGTAGGAGTGATCAATCAGCCCCAGCATTTT. Full variable domain (remainder filled in from reference TRBV9 and TRBJ1-5): DSGVTQTPKHLITATGQRVTLRCSPRSGDLSVYWYQQSLDQGLQFLIQYYNGEERAKGNILERFSAQQFPDLHSELNLSSLELGDSALYFCASSVGVINQPQHFGDGTRLSIL.

The CDR3 region has the DNA TGCGCCAGCAGCTTGGAGCGGACTAGCACCGGGGAGCTGTTTTTT. Amino acid sequence: CASSLERTSTGELFF. V is TRBV5-1 and J is TRBJ2-2, with 7 bases matching TRBD2. Trimming took 0 bases from V and 4 from J; bases not matched to a gene: 3. Germline V gene lookup returns CDR1 SGHRS and CDR2 YFSETQ. The CDR3 consists of 15 residues.

This clone has just a few counts. V is TRBV4-1 and J is TRBJ2-2, with D perhaps TRBD2 (6 bases). The CDR3 contains 18 residues. The germline V gene has CDR1 MGHRA and CDR2 YSYEKL. V was trimmed by 1 base and J by 4 bases, leaving 19 bases between them. This CDR3 is CASSQGGTGSPGTGELFF. In DNA form, the CDR3 reads TGCGCCAGCAGCCAAGGGGGGACCGGGAGCCCTGGCACCGGGGAGCTGTTTTTT.

This clone was picked up one time. CDR3 amino acids: CASSYRGSNTEAFF. CDR3 bases: TGTGCCAGCAGTTACAGGGGGAGCAACACTGAAGCTTTCTTT. The chain uses TRBV6-5 and TRBJ1-1, with D possibly TRBD1 on 6 matching bases. Germline V gene data show CDR1 as MNHEY and CDR2 as SVGAGI. The germline V and J ends were trimmed by 2 bases and 2 bases, with 9 bases remaining between them. The CDR3 is 14 residues long.